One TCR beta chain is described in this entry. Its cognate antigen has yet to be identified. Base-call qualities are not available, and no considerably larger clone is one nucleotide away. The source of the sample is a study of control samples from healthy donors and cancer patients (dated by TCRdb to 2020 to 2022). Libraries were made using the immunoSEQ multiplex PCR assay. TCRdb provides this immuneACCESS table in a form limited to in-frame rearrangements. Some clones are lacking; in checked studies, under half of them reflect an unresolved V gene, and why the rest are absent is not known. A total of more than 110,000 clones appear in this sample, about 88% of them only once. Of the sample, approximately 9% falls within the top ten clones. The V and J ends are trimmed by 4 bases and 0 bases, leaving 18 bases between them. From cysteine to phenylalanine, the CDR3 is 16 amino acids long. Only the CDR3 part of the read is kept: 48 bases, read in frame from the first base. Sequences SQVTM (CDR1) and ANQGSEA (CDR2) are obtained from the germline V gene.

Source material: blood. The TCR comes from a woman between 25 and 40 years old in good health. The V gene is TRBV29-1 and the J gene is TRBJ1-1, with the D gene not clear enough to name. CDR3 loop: CSVGSGRWVMNTEAFF. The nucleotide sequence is TGCAGCGTTGGTTCTGGCCGGTGGGTGATGAACACTGAAGCTTTCTTT. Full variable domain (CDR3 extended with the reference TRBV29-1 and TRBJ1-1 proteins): SAVISQKPSRDICQRGTSLTIQCQVDSQVTMMFWYRQQPGQSLTLIATANQGSEATYESGFVIDKFPISRPNLTFSTLTVSNMSPEDSSIYLCSVGSGRWVMNTEAFFGQGTRLTVV.